The 3 T cell receptor beta chains below come from one sample, sequenced in a study of blood T cells in healthy people across ages. Alongside a J-beta primer mix, a sample-barcoded 5' primer served in a second PCR lasting about 7 to 11 cycles. TCRdb re-analysed the 5' RACE reads in MiXCR, keeping a single row per CDR3 protein. Of about 1.8 million distinct CDR3 sequences in the sample, 49% were seen once. Sequencing was carried out using blood. The receptors come from a middle-aged woman in good health.

This rearrangement joins TRBV4-1 to TRBJ2-3, with 12 bases identical to TRBD1. CDR1 and CDR2 (germline): MGHRA, YSYEKL. V gave up 3 bases and J gave up 4 bases; unmatched junction bases: 5. The CDR3 has 16 residues. Here the CDR3 DNA reads TGCGCCAGCAGCCACCCCGGGACAGGGGGCGCAGATACGCAGTATTTT. It is translated as CASSHPGTGGADTQYF.

This clonotype was recorded at least ten times. A much larger clone lies a single base off, so this may be a read error. The chain is built from TRBV6-2 or TRBV6-3 and TRBJ2-5, with 7 bases that match TRBD2. Germline V CDR1 and CDR2: MNHEY, SVGEGT. The CDR3 sequence is 13 residues long. Trimming removed 8 bases from V and 2 bases from J; junction bases left unmatched: 5. CDR3 in amino acids: CASRREGQETQYF. CDR3 coding DNA: TGTGCCAGCCGTAGGGAGGGGCAAGAGACCCAGTACTTC.

This clonotype was counted a few times. This chain uses TRBV5-1 with TRBJ2-1; D perhaps matches TRBD1 (6 bases). The V end was cut by 4 bases, the J end by 0 bases, with 17 bases between. This CDR3 region has 17 residues. In germline, CDR1 is SGHRS, CDR2 YFSETQ. The chain's CDR3 is CASSGWTRGSSYNEQFF. CDR3 bases: TGCGCCAGCAGCGGTTGGACCAGGGGTTCCTCCTACAATGAGCAGTTCTTC.